These 21 T cell receptor beta chains were all obtained from the same sample, sequenced in a study of control samples from healthy donors and cancer patients. Produced via immunoSEQ multiplex PCR; TCRdb's table is partial and in-frame only. The sample yields about 110,000 clones, 88% seen once. The sample was PBMCs. The receptors come from an older woman with lung cancer.

This chain links TRBV7-9 with TRBJ2-7; D possibly corresponds to TRBD2 (6 bases). The length of the CDR3 is 13 residues. The V end was cut by 0 bases, the J end by 7 bases, with 10 bases between. From germline, CDR1 is SEHNR and CDR2 FQNEAQ (reference sequence). This CDR3 reads CASSLAASVEQYF. The CDR3 DNA is TGTGCCAGCAGCTTAGCGGCTAGCGTGGAGCAGTACTTC.

This rearrangement joins TRBV18 to TRBJ2-1, with unresolved D. V lost 3 bases and J lost 5, with 8 bases in between. CDR1 and CDR2 from the germline V gene are KGHSH and LQKENI. This CDR3 is built from 13 residues. CDR3 in amino acids: CASSPAVNNEQFF. The CDR3 nucleotides read TGTGCCAGCTCACCGGCCGTAAACAATGAGCAGTTCTTC.

V usage is TRBV6-5 and J usage is TRBJ1-1, with D hard to call. Trimming left V 6 bases short and J 0 bases short, with 14 bases between. CDR3 length: 15 residues. Germline values: CDR1 MNHEY, CDR2 SVGAGI. The CDR3 spells CASRATHNMNTEAFF. Here the CDR3 DNA reads TGTGCCAGCAGGGCGACACATAATATGAACACTGAAGCTTTCTTT.

CDR3 sequence reads: CASSYGGILSYEQYF. DNA of the CDR3: TGTGCCAGCAGTTACGGGGGGATCCTCTCCTACGAGCAGTACTTC. The chain couples TRBV6-5 to TRBJ2-7; D is perhaps TRBD2 (6 bases). The CDR3 runs to 15 residues. V lost 2 bases, J lost 0 bases, and 11 bases lay in between. Germline loops: CDR1 MNHEY, CDR2 SVGAGI.

J is TRBJ2-3 and V is TRBV11-2; a weak D match, TRBD1 (6 bases). Germline V gives CDR1 SGHAT, CDR2 FQNNGV. V was trimmed by 1 base and J by 14 bases, leaving 19 bases between them. CDR3 length equals 14 residues. CDR3 amino acids: CASSLVGTLSDRYF. Here the CDR3 DNA reads TGTGCCAGCAGCTTAGTCGGGACACTCTCTGACAGGTATTTT.

This clone was observed once. The CDR3 DNA reads as TGTGCCAGCAGTGAGAGGGACTCGAGTGTCAATGAGCAGTTCTTC. Protein sequence: CASSERDSSVNEQFF. This chain links TRBV2 with TRBJ2-1; D possibly corresponds to TRBD2 (6 bases). CDR1 is SNHLY, CDR2 FYNNEI, per germline. V was trimmed by 3 bases and J by 6 bases, leaving 15 bases between them. The CDR3 runs to 15 residues.

This sequence joins TRBV6-2 or TRBV6-3 and TRBJ1-2; D unclear. V was pared by 0 bases and J by 8 bases, with 10 bases between. The CDR3 runs to 13 residues. CDR1 MNHEY and CDR2 SVGEGT come from the germline V gene. This CDR3 is CASSYSNYGGYTF. CDR3 coding DNA: TGTGCCAGCAGTTACTCGAATTATGGGGGCTACACCTTC.

CDR3 in amino acids: CASSHRGFPYGYTF. The CDR3 nucleotides are TGTGCCAGCAGTCACAGGGGTTTCCCCTATGGCTACACCTTC. This chain links TRBV6-2 or TRBV6-3 with TRBJ1-2, with 7 bases that match TRBD1. V lost 5 bases to trimming and J lost 4 bases; unmatched junction nucleotides: 7. This CDR3 region has 14 residues. The V gene's germline CDR1 is MNHEY and CDR2 SVGEGT.

This chain links TRBV5-1 with TRBJ2-4; D remains ambiguous. The CDR3 loop spans 14 amino acids. Per germline, CDR1 SGHRS and CDR2 YFSETQ. Trimming stripped 1 base from V and 2 bases from J, with 7 bases between. This CDR3 reads CASSLTDSKNIQYF. CDR3 nucleotide sequence: TGCGCCAGCAGCTTGACTGATTCCAAAAACATTCAGTACTTC. The full variable domain, completed using reference TRBV5-1 and TRBJ2-4, is KAGVTQTPRYLIKTRGQQVTLSCSPISGHRSVSWYQQTPGQGLQFLFEYFSETQRNKGNFPGRFSGRQFSNSRSEMNVSTLELGDSALYLCASSLTDSKNIQYFGAGTRLSVL.

V usage is TRBV20-1 and J usage is TRBJ2-6, with D uncertain. CDR1 is DFQATT, CDR2 SNEGSKA, per germline (reference sequence). V gave up 2 bases and J gave up 7 bases, with 3 bases separating them. The CDR3 loop spans 11 amino acids. The CDR3 sequence is CSARSANVLTF. The DNA of the CDR3 is TGCAGTGCTAGATCCGCCAACGTCCTGACTTTC.

The rearrangement links TRBV4-1 to TRBJ1-2, with D possibly TRBD1 on 5 matching bases. The CDR3 has 16 amino acids. Trimming stripped 8 bases from V and 7 bases from J, with 26 bases between. Germline values: CDR1 MGHRA, CDR2 YSYEKL. The chain's CDR3 is CASPKRVQGLKSGYTF. CDR3 bases: TGCGCCAGCCCCAAAAGAGTCCAGGGACTAAAGTCTGGCTACACCTTC.

The V and J genes are TRBV19 and TRBJ1-4; D unclear. Trimming removed 4 bases from V and 4 bases from J, with 10 bases in between. The CDR3 has 14 amino acids. The germline V gene has CDR1 LNHDA and CDR2 SQIVND (reference sequence). The CDR3 coding sequence is TGTGCCAGTAGTAAGGCAATCATTAATGAAAAACTGTTTTTT. Its translation: CASSKAIINEKLFF.

CDR3 amino acids: CASSLGRGTDTQYF. The CDR3 DNA reads TGTGCCAGCAGCTTAGGACGGGGGACAGATACGCAGTATTTT. The chain links TRBV7-9 to TRBJ2-3; a possible D gene is TRBD2 (6 bases). The CDR3 is 14 amino acids. Germline CDR1 is SEHNR and CDR2 is FQNEAQ (reference sequence). V gave up 1 base and J gave up 3 bases, with 8 bases separating them.

The CDR3 DNA reads as TGCGCCAGCAGCTTGCAGGCAGAGCAAGAGACCCAGTACTTC. Translated, it gives CASSLQAEQETQYF. This chain joins TRBV5-1 and TRBJ2-5; D remains unclear. Germline-derived CDR1 and CDR2 are SGHRS and YFSETQ. Trimming stripped 1 base from V and 2 bases from J, with 9 bases between. The CDR3 runs to 14 residues.

This clone was detected only a few times. This sequence joins TRBV6-2 or TRBV6-3 and TRBJ1-3, with TRBD1 as a possible D gene (5 bases). Germline V gives CDR1 MNHEY, CDR2 SVGEGT. V was pared by 6 bases and J by 1 base, with 16 bases between. CDR3 length: 16 residues. This chain's CDR3 is CASSQTTVSSGNTIYF. Written as DNA, the CDR3 is TGTGCCAGCAGCCAGACGACAGTTTCTTCTGGAAACACCATATATTTT.

This clone was observed a single time. The J gene is TRBJ2-7, the V gene TRBV19; 9 bases are shared with TRBD2. The V gene end was trimmed by 7 bases and the J gene end by 6 bases; junction bases not matched to a gene: 10. The length of the CDR3 is 14 residues. Germline CDR1 reads LNHDA; CDR2 reads SQIVND (reference sequence). The CDR3 is CASTSTAGGLEQYF. CDR3 nucleotides: TGTGCCAGTACCTCTACAGCGGGAGGACTCGAGCAGTACTTC.

The chain uses TRBV3-1 (or the pseudogene TRBV3-2) and TRBJ2-7, with unresolved D. Germline CDR1 LGHDT, CDR2 YNNKEL (reference sequence). The CDR3 sequence is 13 residues long. V was pared by 1 base and J by 2 bases, with 6 bases between. CDR3 loop: CASSQAATYEQYF. DNA for the CDR3: TGTGCCAGCAGCCAAGCAGCCACCTACGAGCAGTACTTC.

A single count supports this clone. V is TRBV3-1 (or the pseudogene TRBV3-2) and J is TRBJ1-6; D remains ambiguous. There are 14 residues in the CDR3. V was shortened by 4 bases and J by 6 bases, with 10 bases between the two germline ends. Per germline, CDR1 LGHDT and CDR2 YNNKEL (reference sequence). Here the CDR3 reads CASSRVWVNSPLHF. In DNA, the CDR3 is TGTGCCAGCAGCCGGGTATGGGTTAATTCACCCCTCCACTTT.

This sequence joins TRBV18 and TRBJ2-7; TRBD1 or TRBD2 may be the D gene (5 bases each). V gave up 0 bases and J gave up 4 bases, with 19 bases separating them. The CDR3 covers 17 residues. CDR1 and CDR2 from the germline V gene are KGHSH and LQKENI. DNA for the CDR3: TGTGCCAGCTCACCACCGGGGACGGGTCTGGCCATTTACGAGCAGTACTTC. It is translated as CASSPPGTGLAIYEQYF.

V and J are TRBV7-2 and TRBJ2-5; TRBD2 matches at 12 bases. CDR1 and CDR2 from the germline V gene are SGHTA and FQGNSA. This CDR3 is 16 amino acids long. J gave up 4 bases and V 2 bases, and 5 bases lay outside the gene matches. The CDR3 DNA is TGTGCCAGCAGCTTAAGACTAGCGGGGGCCGGAGAGACCCAGTACTTC. It is translated as CASSLRLAGAGETQYF. Combining the CDR3 with reference TRBV7-2 and TRBJ2-5 gives the whole variable domain GAGVSQSPSNKVTEKGKDVELRCDPISGHTALYWYRQSLGQGLEFLIYFQGNSAPDKSGLPSDRFSAERTGGSVSTLTIQRTQQEDSAVYLCASSLRLAGAGETQYFGPGTRLLVL.

This chain uses TRBV7-2 with TRBJ1-1, with D possibly being TRBD1 (5 bases). This CDR3 region has 15 residues. V gave up 4 bases and J gave up 5 bases, with 17 bases separating them. Germline loops: CDR1 SGHTA, CDR2 FQGNSA. This CDR3 reads CASSSQGWLETEAFF. The CDR3 nucleotides are TGTGCCAGCAGCTCTCAGGGCTGGTTGGAGACTGAAGCTTTCTTT.